This TCR beta chain was recorded in a study of T cell responses to AZD1222 COVID-19 vaccine. Study results and caveats: A mostly white British donor set with more females was recruited, and clonal diversity was possibly underestimated. AZD1222 recipients seropositive at baseline numbered only five to seven.

Germline CDR1 reads SGHTA; CDR2 reads FQGNSA. This CDR3 spans 14 amino acids. V was pared by 1 base and J by 3 bases, with 9 bases between. Sequencing used immunoSEQ multiplex PCR; TCRdb keeps in-frame clones, though not all of them. The sample lists roughly 200,000 clones, approximately 94% occurring once. This clone was observed a few times. Its antigen is unidentified. The sample in question was peripheral blood, obtained 28 days after the second dose of the MenACWY control vaccine. The chain links TRBV7-2 to TRBJ1-1; D unresolved. The TCR originated in an adult who received the MenACWY meningococcal vaccine as a control. In nucleotides, the CDR3 is TGTGCCAGCAGCTTAGAGCTTGGGTACACTGAAGCTTTCTTT. Translated, it gives CASSLELGYTEAFF.